This T cell receptor (beta chain) was identified during a study of blood T cells in healthy people across ages. Then a second PCR, running about 6 to 12 cycles, was carried out with a sample-barcoded 5' primer and a J-beta primer mix. MiXCR, run by TCRdb on the 5' RACE reads, gives a single entry per CDR3 protein. The sample has some 760,000 distinct CDR3 sequences; 20% to 25% are singletons. Trimming cost V 1 base and J 2 bases, with 14 bases left between them. CDR1 and CDR2 from the germline V gene are SEHNR and FQNEAQ (reference sequence). CDR3 length equals 16 residues. These same records also appear under a second study, on T cells of mothers and their children. From that report: All donors were healthy and Caucasian; they were a few mothers and their six children.

The source material was blood. The chain has TRBV7-9 and TRBJ1-1; D possibly corresponds to TRBD1 (5 bases). This TCR derives from a boy between 10 and 17 years old in good health. The CDR3 region has the DNA TGTGCCAGCAGCTTAGACGACGGGGGAGTTAACACTGAAGCTTTCTTT. This encodes CASSLDDGGVNTEAFF.